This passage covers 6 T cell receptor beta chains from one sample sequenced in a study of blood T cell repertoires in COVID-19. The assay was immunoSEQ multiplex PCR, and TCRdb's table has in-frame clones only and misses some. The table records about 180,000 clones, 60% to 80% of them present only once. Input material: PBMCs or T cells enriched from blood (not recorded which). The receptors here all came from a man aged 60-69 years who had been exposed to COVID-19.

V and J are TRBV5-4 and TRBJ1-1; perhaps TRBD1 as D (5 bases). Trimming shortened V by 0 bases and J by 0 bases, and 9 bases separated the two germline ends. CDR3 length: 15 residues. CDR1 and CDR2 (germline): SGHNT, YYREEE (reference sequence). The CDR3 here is CASSLVSGLNTEAFF. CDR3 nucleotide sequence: TGTGCCAGCAGCTTGGTATCAGGGCTGAACACTGAAGCTTTCTTT.

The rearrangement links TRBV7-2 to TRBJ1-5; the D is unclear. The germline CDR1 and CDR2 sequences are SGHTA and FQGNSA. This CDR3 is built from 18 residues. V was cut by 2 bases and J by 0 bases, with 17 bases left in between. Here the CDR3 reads CASSLLGPGSYSNQPQHF. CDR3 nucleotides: TGTGCCAGCAGCTTACTTGGCCCGGGTTCCTATAGCAATCAGCCCCAGCATTTT.

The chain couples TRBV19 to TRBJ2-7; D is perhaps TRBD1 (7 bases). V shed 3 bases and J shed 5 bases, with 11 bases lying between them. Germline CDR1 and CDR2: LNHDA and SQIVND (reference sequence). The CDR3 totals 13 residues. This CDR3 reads CASSMARGDEQYF. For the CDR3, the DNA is TGTGCCAGTAGTATGGCCAGGGGGGACGAGCAGTACTTC.

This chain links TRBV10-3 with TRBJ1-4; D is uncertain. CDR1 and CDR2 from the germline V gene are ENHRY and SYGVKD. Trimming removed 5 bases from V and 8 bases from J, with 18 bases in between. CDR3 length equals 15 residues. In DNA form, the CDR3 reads TGTGCCATCAGTCCCGAGGGAGTAGGTAGAGAAAAACTGTTTTTT. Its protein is CAISPEGVGREKLFF.

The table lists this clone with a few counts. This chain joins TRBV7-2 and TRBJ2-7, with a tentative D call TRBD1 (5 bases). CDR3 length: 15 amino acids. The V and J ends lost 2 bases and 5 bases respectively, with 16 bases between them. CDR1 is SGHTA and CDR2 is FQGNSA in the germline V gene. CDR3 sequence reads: CASSLSGSPRHEQYF. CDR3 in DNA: TGTGCCAGCAGCTTATCAGGGTCTCCCCGACACGAGCAGTACTTC. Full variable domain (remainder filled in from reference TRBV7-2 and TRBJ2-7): GAGVSQSPSNKVTEKGKDVELRCDPISGHTALYWYRQSLGQGLEFLIYFQGNSAPDKSGLPSDRFSAERTGGSVSTLTIQRTQQEDSAVYLCASSLSGSPRHEQYFGPGTRLTVT.

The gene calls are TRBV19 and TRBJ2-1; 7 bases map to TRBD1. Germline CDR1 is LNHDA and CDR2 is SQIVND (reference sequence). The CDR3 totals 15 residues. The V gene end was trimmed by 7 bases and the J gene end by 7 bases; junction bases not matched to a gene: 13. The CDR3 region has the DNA TGTGCCAGTAAGAGGCAGGCAGGGGGTATTAATGAGCAGTTCTTC. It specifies CASKRQAGGINEQFF.